Presented here are 18 T cell receptor beta chains from one specimen sequenced in a study of CD8 T cells in Susac syndrome. Random hexamers were used to reverse transcribe an amount of roughly 0.45 to 1 ug RNA. TCRdb used MiXCR to reprocess the immunoSEQ multiplex PCR reads, holding one entry per CDR3 protein. The data show 65,000 to 90,000 distinct CDR3 sequences, with roughly 95% seen just once and about 0.4% held by the top ten. The sequenced material came from CD8+ T cells from PBMCs. Receptor source: a human donor with multiple sclerosis.

This chain uses TRBV29-1 with TRBJ2-3; D assignment may be TRBD1 or TRBD2 (5 bases each). V was clipped by 0 bases and J by 3 bases, with 13 bases between them. The CDR3 contains 15 residues. Germline values: CDR1 SQVTM, CDR2 ANQGSEA. CDR3 protein: CSVEEKGRGTDTQYF. CDR3 sequence (DNA): TGCAGCGTTGAAGAAAAGGGGCGAGGGACAGATACGCAGTATTTT.

The genes are TRBV27 and TRBJ2-7; 8 bases agree with TRBD2. CDR1 is MNHEY, CDR2 SMNVEV, per germline (reference sequence). This CDR3 has 19 residues. Trimming removed 4 bases from V and 9 bases from J; junction bases left unmatched: 26. This chain's CDR3 is CASSSLPLSGMTFLRGQYF. CDR3 in DNA: TGTGCCAGCAGTTCCCTCCCGCTTAGCGGGATGACGTTCCTACGTGGGCAGTACTTC.

The chain is built from TRBV30 and TRBJ2-1, with a possible D match to TRBD2 (6 bases). The germline gives CDR1 GTSNPN, CDR2 SVGIG (reference sequence). The CDR3 spans 12 residues. Trimming took off 2 bases at V and 9 bases at J, with 11 bases between the two ends. The CDR3 loop is CAWSQYGGEQFF. In nucleotides, the CDR3 is TGTGCCTGGAGTCAGTACGGGGGTGAGCAGTTCTTC.

The chain joins TRBV5-6 to TRBJ2-1; 12 bases are a match to TRBD2. This CDR3 is built from 16 residues. Losses at the gene ends were 1 base for V and 9 bases for J; bases not matched to a gene: 8. Germline values: CDR1 SGHDT, CDR2 YYEEEE. The CDR3 bases are TGTGCCAGCAGCTTGCTAGCGGGAGGGGGTAAGGGTGAGCAGTTCTTC. Its translation is CASSLLAGGGKGEQFF.

The J gene is TRBJ1-4, the V gene TRBV27; no firm D call. The V gene lost 10 bases and the J gene lost 3 bases, with 12 bases spanning the gap. The CDR3 length is 13 residues. The germline V gene has CDR1 MNHEY and CDR2 SMNVEV (reference sequence). CDR3 in amino acids: CATSGVPNEKLFF. The CDR3 coding sequence is TGTGCCACCTCCGGGGTACCTAATGAAAAACTGTTTTTT.

The chain employs TRBV7-2 and TRBJ2-3; tentatively, D is TRBD1 (6 bases). V lost 4 bases and J 4 bases, leaving 15 bases between the germline ends. This CDR3 comprises 15 residues. Germline CDR1 SGHTA, CDR2 FQGNSA. DNA for the CDR3: TGTGCCAGCAGCTCCCTAGGGGGTTGGGCAGATACGCAGTATTTT. The encoded protein is CASSSLGGWADTQYF. Complete variable domain (other parts from reference TRBV7-2 and TRBJ2-3): GAGVSQSPSNKVTEKGKDVELRCDPISGHTALYWYRQSLGQGLEFLIYFQGNSAPDKSGLPSDRFSAERTGGSVSTLTIQRTQQEDSAVYLCASSSLGGWADTQYFGPGTRLTVL.

The chain employs TRBV7-9 and TRBJ2-3, with D possibly being TRBD2 (5 bases). CDR3 length equals 15 residues. V lost 1 base to trimming and J lost 2 bases, with 10 bases between them. In germline, CDR1 is SEHNR, CDR2 FQNEAQ (reference sequence). In nucleotides, the CDR3 is TGTGCCAGCAGCTTAGGGGAGAGGAACACAGATACGCAGTATTTT. Its translation: CASSLGERNTDTQYF.

The J gene is TRBJ1-2, the V gene TRBV29-1; D is possibly TRBD1 (6 bases). CDR1 SQVTM and CDR2 ANQGSEA come from the germline V gene. This CDR3 is built from 12 residues. V lost 7 bases and J 4 bases, leaving 13 bases between the germline ends. Here the CDR3 DNA reads TGCAGCGCCGAAGGGGGGGTCTATGGCTACACCTTC. It translates to CSAEGGVYGYTF.

This rearrangement joins TRBV7-9 to TRBJ2-4; no firm D call. Germline values: CDR1 SEHNR, CDR2 FQNEAQ (reference sequence). The CDR3 loop spans 14 amino acids. Between the trimmed V and J ends, which lost 6 bases and 0 bases, there was a span of 9 bases. In DNA, the CDR3 is TGTGCCAGCAGGGCTTTAGAAGCCAAAAACATTCAGTACTTC. Protein sequence: CASRALEAKNIQYF.

V is TRBV27 and J is TRBJ2-1, with D tentatively TRBD1 or TRBD2 (6 bases each). The CDR3 spans 17 residues. V lost 1 base to trimming and J lost 5 bases, with 18 bases between them. Germline V lookup: CDR1 MNHEY, CDR2 SMNVEV (reference sequence). The DNA for the CDR3 is TGTGCCAGCAGTTTATTGGGGGGACAAATCCGCGACAATGAGCAGTTCTTC. It specifies CASSLLGGQIRDNEQFF.

The chain links TRBV6-2 or TRBV6-3 to TRBJ2-7; D may match TRBD1 or TRBD2 (5 bases each). The CDR3 spans 14 residues. Trimming took off 6 bases at V and 2 bases at J, with 14 bases between the two ends. Per the germline V gene, CDR1 is MNHEY and CDR2 is SVGEGT. CDR3 in DNA: TGTGCCAGCAGCAGGCAGGGAGATCCCTACGAGCAGTACTTC. It encodes CASSRQGDPYEQYF.

The chain couples TRBV29-1 to TRBJ2-4; D is unresolved. The germline CDR1 and CDR2 sequences are SQVTM and ANQGSEA. V lost 4 bases and J lost 2, with 9 bases in between. There are 13 residues in the CDR3. For the CDR3, the DNA is TGCAGCGTTGTGGGCGGTTCCAAAAACATTCAGTACTTC. This encodes CSVVGGSKNIQYF. The full variable domain, rest sourced from reference TRBV29-1 and TRBJ2-4, is SAVISQKPSRDICQRGTSLTIQCQVDSQVTMMFWYRQQPGQSLTLIATANQGSEATYESGFVIDKFPISRPNLTFSTLTVSNMSPEDSSIYLCSVVGGSKNIQYFGAGTRLSVL.

V usage is TRBV4-1 and J usage is TRBJ1-1, with D maybe TRBD1 (6 bases). The CDR3 sequence is 15 residues long. Per the germline V gene, CDR1 is MGHRA and CDR2 is YSYEKL. Trimming cost V 4 bases and J 4 bases, with 16 bases left between them. CDR3 sequence (DNA): TGCGCCAGCAGCCCCCAACAGGGAAGCGGCACTGAAGCTTTCTTT. This sequence encodes CASSPQQGSGTEAFF.

The rearrangement uses TRBV5-6 and TRBJ1-1; D is possibly TRBD1 (6 bases). Per the germline V gene, CDR1 is SGHDT and CDR2 is YYEEEE. V lost 2 bases to trimming and J lost 1 base, with 12 bases between them. The CDR3 covers 15 residues. The CDR3 spells CASSFLTGTNTEAFF. Here the CDR3 DNA reads TGTGCCAGCAGCTTCTTAACAGGGACGAACACTGAAGCTTTCTTT.

The chain uses TRBV20-1 and TRBJ2-4; D unresolved. The CDR3 consists of 14 residues. Germline CDR1 reads DFQATT; CDR2 reads SNEGSKA (reference sequence). Trimming took 6 bases from V and 3 from J, leaving 15 bases between them. CDR3 nucleotide sequence: TGCAGTGCCACGACTCCGTCGGGCAAAAACATTCAGTACTTC. Residues: CSATTPSGKNIQYF.

The chain carries TRBV6-5 and TRBJ1-1; 9 bases fit TRBD1. Trimming took 6 bases from V and 1 from J; bases not matched to a gene: 6. Germline V gene data show CDR1 as MNHEY and CDR2 as SVGAGI. CDR3 length: 15 amino acids. The CDR3: CASRKGQGPNTEAFF. CDR3 bases: TGTGCCAGCAGAAAAGGACAGGGGCCGAACACTGAAGCTTTCTTT.

This chain joins TRBV6-1 and TRBJ2-7; D perhaps matches TRBD2 (6 bases). The V and J ends lost 4 bases and 3 bases respectively, with 25 bases between them. Germline-derived CDR1 and CDR2 are MNHNS and SASEGT. CDR3 length: 18 amino acids. CDR3 DNA sequence: TGTGCCAGCAGTGCTTTCCTTTTCGGGAGTGCGCTGTACTACGAGCAGTACTTC. This encodes CASSAFLFGSALYYEQYF.

The rearrangement links TRBV27 to TRBJ1-2; D ambiguous. Germline V lookup: CDR1 MNHEY, CDR2 SMNVEV (reference sequence). This CDR3 is built from 12 residues. V was cut by 8 bases and J by 8 bases, with 15 bases left in between. The CDR3 is CASGRRAIGYTF. The CDR3 bases are TGTGCCAGCGGTAGAAGGGCTATAGGCTACACCTTC.